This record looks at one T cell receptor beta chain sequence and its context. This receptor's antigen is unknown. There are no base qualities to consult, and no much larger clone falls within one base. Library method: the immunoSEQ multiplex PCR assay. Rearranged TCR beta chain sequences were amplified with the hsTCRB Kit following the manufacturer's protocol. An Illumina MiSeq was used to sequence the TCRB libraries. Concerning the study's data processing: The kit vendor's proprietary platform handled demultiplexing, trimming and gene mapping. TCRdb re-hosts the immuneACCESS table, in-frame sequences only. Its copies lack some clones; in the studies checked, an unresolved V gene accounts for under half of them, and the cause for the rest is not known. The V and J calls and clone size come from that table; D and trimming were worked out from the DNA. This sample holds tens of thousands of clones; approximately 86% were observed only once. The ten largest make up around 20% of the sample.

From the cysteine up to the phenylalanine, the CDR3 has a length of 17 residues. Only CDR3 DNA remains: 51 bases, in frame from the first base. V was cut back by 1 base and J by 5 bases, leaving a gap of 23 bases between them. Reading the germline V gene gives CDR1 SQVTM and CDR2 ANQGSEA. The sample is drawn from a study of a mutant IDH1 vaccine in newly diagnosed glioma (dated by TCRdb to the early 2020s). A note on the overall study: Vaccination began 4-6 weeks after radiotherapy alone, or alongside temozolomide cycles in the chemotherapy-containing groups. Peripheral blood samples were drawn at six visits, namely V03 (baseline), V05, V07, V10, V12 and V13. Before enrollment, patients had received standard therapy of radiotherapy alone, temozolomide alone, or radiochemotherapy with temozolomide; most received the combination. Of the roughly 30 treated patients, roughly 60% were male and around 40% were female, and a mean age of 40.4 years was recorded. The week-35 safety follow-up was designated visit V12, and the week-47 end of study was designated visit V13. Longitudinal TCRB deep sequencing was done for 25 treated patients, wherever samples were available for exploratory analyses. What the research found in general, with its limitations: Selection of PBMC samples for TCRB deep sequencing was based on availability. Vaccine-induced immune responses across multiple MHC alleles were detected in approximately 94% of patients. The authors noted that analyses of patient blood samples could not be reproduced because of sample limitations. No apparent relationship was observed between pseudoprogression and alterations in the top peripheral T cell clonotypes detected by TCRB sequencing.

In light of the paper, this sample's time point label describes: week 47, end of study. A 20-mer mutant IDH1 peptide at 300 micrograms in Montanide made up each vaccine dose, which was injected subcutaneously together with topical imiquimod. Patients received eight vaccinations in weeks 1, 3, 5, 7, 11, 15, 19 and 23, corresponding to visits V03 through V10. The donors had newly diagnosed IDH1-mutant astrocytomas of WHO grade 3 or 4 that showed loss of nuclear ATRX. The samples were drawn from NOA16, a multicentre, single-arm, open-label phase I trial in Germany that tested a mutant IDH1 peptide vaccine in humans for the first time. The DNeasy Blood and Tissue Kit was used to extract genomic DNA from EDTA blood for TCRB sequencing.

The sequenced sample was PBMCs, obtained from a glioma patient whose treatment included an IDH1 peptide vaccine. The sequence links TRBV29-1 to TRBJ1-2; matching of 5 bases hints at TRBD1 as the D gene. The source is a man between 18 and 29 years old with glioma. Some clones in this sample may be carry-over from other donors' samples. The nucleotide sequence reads TGCAGCGTTGAAGGGCGAAGGGGCTCCTCCGCCATGTATGGCTACACCTTC. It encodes CSVEGRRGSSAMYGYTF.